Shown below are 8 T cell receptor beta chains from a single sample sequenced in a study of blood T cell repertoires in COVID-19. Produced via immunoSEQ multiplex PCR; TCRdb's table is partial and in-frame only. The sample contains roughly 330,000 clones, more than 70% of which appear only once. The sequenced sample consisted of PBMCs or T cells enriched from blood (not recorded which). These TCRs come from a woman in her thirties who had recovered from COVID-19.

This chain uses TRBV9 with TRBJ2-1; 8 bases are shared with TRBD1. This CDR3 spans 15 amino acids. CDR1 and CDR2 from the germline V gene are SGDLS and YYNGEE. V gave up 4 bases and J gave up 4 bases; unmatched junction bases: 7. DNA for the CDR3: TGTGCCAGCAGCCGGGGGACAGGAGAATACAATGAGCAGTTCTTC. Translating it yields CASSRGTGEYNEQFF.

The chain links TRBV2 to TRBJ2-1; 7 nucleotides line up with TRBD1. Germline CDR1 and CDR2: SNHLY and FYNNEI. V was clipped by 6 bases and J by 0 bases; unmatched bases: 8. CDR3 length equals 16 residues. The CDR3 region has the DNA TGTGCCAGCAGGAGACCGGGACAGAGCTCCTACAATGAGCAGTTCTTC. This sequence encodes CASRRPGQSSYNEQFF.

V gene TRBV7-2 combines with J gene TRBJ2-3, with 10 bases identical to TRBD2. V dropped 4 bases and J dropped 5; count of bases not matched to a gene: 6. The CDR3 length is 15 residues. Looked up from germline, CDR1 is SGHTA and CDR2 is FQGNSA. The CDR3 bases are TGTGCCAGCAGCTCAGCGGGGGGGCGTATAGATACGCAGTATTTT. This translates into CASSSAGGRIDTQYF.

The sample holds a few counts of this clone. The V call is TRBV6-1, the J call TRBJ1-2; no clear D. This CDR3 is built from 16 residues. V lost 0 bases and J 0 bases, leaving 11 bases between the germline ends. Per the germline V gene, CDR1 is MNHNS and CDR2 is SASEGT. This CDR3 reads CASSEALGAANYGYTF. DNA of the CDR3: TGTGCCAGCAGTGAAGCCCTGGGAGCAGCTAACTATGGCTACACCTTC.

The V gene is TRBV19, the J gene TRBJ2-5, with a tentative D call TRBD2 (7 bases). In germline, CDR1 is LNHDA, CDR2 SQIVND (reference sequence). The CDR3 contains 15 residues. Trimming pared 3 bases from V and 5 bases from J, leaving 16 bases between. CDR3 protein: CASSINWGGVETQYF. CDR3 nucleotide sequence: TGTGCCAGTAGTATCAATTGGGGGGGCGTGGAGACCCAGTACTTC.

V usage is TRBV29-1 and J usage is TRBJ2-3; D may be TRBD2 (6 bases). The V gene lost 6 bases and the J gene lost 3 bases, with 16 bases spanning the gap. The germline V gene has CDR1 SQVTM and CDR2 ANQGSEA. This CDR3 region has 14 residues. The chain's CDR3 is CSVAVGGTTDTQYF. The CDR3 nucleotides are TGCAGCGTGGCTGTTGGAGGGACGACAGATACGCAGTATTTT.

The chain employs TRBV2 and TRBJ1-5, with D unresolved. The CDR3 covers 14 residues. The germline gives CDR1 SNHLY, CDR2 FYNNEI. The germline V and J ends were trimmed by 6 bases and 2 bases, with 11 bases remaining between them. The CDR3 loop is CASREEVGNQPQHF. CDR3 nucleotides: TGTGCCAGCAGGGAGGAGGTGGGCAATCAGCCCCAGCATTTT.

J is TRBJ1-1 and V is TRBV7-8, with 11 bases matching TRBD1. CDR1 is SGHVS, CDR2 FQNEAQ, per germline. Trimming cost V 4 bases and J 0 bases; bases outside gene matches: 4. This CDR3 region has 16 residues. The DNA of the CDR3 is TGTGCCAGCAGCTCCAGGACAGGGGGCCTGAACACTGAAGCTTTCTTT. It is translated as CASSSRTGGLNTEAFF. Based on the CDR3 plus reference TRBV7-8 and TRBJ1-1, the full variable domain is GAGVSQSPRYKVAKRGQDVALRCDPISGHVSLFWYQQALGQGPEFLTYFQNEAQLDKSGLPSDRFFAERPEGSVSTLKIQRTQQEDSAVYLCASSSRTGGLNTEAFFGQGTRLTVV.